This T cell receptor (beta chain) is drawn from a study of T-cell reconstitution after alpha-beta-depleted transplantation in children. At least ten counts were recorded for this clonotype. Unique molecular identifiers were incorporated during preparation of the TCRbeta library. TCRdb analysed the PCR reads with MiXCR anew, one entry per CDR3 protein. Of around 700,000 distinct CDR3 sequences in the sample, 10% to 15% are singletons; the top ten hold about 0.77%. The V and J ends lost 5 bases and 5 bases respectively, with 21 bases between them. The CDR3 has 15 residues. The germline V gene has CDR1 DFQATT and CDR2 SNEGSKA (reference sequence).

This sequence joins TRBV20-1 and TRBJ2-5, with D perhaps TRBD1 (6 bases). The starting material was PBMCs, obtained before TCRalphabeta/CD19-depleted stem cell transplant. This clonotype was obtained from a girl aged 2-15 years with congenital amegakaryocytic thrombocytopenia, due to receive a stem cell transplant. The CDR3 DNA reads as TGCAGTGCTCCCGTCGTCGACAGGCGAAAGGAGACCCAGTACTTC. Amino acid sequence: CSAPVVDRRKETQYF.